These 9 T cell receptor beta chains were sequenced from one sample in a study of identical twins. TCRdb itself ran the 5' RACE reads through MiXCR, one entry per CDR3 protein. Among a few hundred thousand distinct CDR3 sequences, more than 9.5% were seen once, and the ten largest hold roughly 3.7%. These same data were also listed under a study on yellow fever vaccine responses in identical twins.

Sequenced input: memory (CD45RO+) T cells sorted from blood. Source of these receptors: a woman aged 18-29 years in good health.

CDR3 coding DNA: TGTGCCAGCAGATTCAGGGATTACGAGCAGTACTTC. Residues: CASRFRDYEQYF. This chain links TRBV28 with TRBJ2-7; D might be TRBD1 (5 bases). From germline, CDR1 is MDHEN and CDR2 SYDVKM. The CDR3 runs to 12 residues. Trimming shortened V by 6 bases and J by 4 bases, and 10 bases separated the two germline ends.

The chain is built from TRBV20-1 and TRBJ2-2; 9 bases are a match to TRBD2. After removal of 1 base from V and 5 bases from J, the junction contained 5 bases not matched to a gene. CDR1 and CDR2 from the germline V gene are DFQATT and SNEGSKA (reference sequence). CDR3 size: 15 residues. The CDR3 nucleotides read TGCAGTGCTAGAGGAGCGGGAGGATGGACCGGGGAGCTGTTTTTT. Translated, it gives CSARGAGGWTGELFF.

The chain is built from TRBV4-1 and TRBJ2-2; D not certain. This CDR3 region has 15 residues. V was pared by 4 bases and J by 2 bases, with 11 bases between. The germline gives CDR1 MGHRA, CDR2 YSYEKL. The chain's CDR3 is CASSPPTGNTGELFF. CDR3 nucleotide sequence: TGCGCCAGCAGCCCCCCCACCGGAAACACCGGGGAGCTGTTTTTT.

This clonotype was seen a handful of times. The chain employs TRBV16 and TRBJ1-1, with unresolved D. Germline values: CDR1 KGHSY, CDR2 FQNENV. This CDR3 spans 13 amino acids. The germline V and J ends were trimmed by 4 bases and 1 base, with 7 bases remaining between them. Here the CDR3 DNA reads TGTGCCAGCAGCCCCCCGGCGAACACTGAAGCTTTCTTT. Amino acids: CASSPPANTEAFF.

This clonotype was recorded many times. V and J are TRBV29-1 and TRBJ2-3; 10 nucleotides align to TRBD2. This CDR3 contains 15 residues. The ends lost 5 bases at V and 2 bases at J; junction bases unmatched: 7. The V gene's germline CDR1 is SQVTM and CDR2 ANQGSEA. CDR3 DNA sequence: TGCAGCGTTTCCCCTAGCGGGGGAGTCACAGATACGCAGTATTTT. Its translation: CSVSPSGGVTDTQYF.

This clonotype was detected only a few times. V and J are TRBV11-2 and TRBJ2-5; 9 bases line up with TRBD2. The CDR3 has 16 residues. The trim removed 1 base at V and 4 bases at J, leaving 7 bases unmatched. Germline V lookup: CDR1 SGHAT, CDR2 FQNNGV. CDR3 coding DNA: TGTGCCAGCAGCTTAGCGGCTAGCGGGAATCTAGAGACCCAGTACTTC. Protein: CASSLAASGNLETQYF.

This chain uses TRBV5-1 with TRBJ2-7; 8 bases are a match to TRBD2. Per the germline V gene, CDR1 is SGHRS and CDR2 is YFSETQ. This CDR3 is built from 15 residues. Trimming cost V 4 bases and J 1 base; bases outside gene matches: 7. CDR3 DNA: TGCGCCAGCAGCACGACGGCTAGCGGGTCCTACGAGCAGTACTTC. This codes for CASSTTASGSYEQYF. The entire variable domain, with the rest obtained from reference TRBV5-1 and TRBJ2-7, is as follows: KAGVTQTPRYLIKTRGQQVTLSCSPISGHRSVSWYQQTPGQGLQFLFEYFSETQRNKGNFPGRFSGRQFSNSRSEMNVSTLELGDSALYLCASSTTASGSYEQYFGPGTRLTVT.

This clonotype showed up just a few times. The CDR3, as DNA: TGTGCCAGCAGCTCCCAGGGAGGGGGGCAGTATTTT. Translating it yields CASSSQGGGQYF. The chain carries TRBV7-8 and TRBJ2-3; TRBD2 might be the D (7 bases). The ends were cut back, 4 bases at V and 11 bases at J, with 13 bases in the middle. CDR3 size: 12 residues. Germline CDR1 and CDR2: SGHVS and FQNEAQ.

In this sample, this clonotype turned up a few times. The rearrangement uses TRBV6-1 and TRBJ1-5, with D perhaps TRBD1 (6 bases). The germline V and J ends were trimmed by 4 bases and 7 bases, with 17 bases remaining between them. The CDR3 has 15 amino acids. CDR1 MNHNS and CDR2 SASEGT come from the germline V gene. In DNA, the CDR3 is TGTGCCAGCAGTGTTCGGACAGCCGGCGGGCAGCCCCAGCATTTT. This translates into CASSVRTAGGQPQHF.